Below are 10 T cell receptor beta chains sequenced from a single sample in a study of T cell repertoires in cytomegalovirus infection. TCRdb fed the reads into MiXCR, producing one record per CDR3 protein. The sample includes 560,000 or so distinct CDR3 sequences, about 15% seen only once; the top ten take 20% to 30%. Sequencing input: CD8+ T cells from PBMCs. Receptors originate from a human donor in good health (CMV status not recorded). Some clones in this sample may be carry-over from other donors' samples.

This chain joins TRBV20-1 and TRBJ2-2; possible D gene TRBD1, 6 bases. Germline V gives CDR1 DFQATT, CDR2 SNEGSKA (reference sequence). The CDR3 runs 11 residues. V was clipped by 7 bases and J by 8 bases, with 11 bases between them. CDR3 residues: CSVGAEGELFF. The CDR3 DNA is TGCAGTGTGGGGGCGGAGGGGGAGCTGTTTTTT.

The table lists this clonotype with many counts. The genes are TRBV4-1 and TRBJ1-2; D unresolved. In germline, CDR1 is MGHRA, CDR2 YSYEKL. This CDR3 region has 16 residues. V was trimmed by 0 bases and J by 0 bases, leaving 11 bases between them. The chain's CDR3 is CASSQDRLGSNYGYTF. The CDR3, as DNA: TGCGCCAGCAGCCAAGATCGTCTGGGTTCTAACTATGGCTACACCTTC.

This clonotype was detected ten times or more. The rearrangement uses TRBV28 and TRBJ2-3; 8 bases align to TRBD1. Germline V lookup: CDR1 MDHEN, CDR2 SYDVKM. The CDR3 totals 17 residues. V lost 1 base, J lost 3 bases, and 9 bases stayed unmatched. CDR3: CASSLSSIDRGTDTQYF. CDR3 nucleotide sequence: TGTGCCAGCAGTTTATCCTCCATCGACAGGGGAACAGATACGCAGTATTTT. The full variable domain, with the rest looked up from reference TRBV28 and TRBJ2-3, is DVKVTQSSRYLVKRTGEKVFLECVQDMDHENMFWYRQDPGLGLRLIYFSYDVKMKEKGDIPEGYSVSREKKERFSLILESASTNQTSMYLCASSLSSIDRGTDTQYFGPGTRLTVL.

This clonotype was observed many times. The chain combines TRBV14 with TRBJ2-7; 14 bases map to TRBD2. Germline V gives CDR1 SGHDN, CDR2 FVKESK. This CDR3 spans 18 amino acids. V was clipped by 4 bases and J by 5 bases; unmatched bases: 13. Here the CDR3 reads CASSRRLAGGLVGNEQYF. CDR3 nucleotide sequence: TGTGCCAGCAGCCGTCGACTAGCGGGAGGGCTGGTGGGAAACGAGCAGTACTTC.

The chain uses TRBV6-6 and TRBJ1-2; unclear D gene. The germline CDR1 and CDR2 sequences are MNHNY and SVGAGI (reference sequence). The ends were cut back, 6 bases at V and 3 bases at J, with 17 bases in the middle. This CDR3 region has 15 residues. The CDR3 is CASSTAGGQDYGYTF. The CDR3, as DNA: TGTGCCAGCAGCACCGCAGGAGGGCAGGACTATGGCTACACCTTC.

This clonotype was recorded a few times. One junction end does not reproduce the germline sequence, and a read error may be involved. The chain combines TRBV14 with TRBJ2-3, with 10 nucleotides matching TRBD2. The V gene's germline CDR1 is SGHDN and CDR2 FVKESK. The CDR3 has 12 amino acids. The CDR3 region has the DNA TGTGCCAGCAGCCAAGTAAGCGGGAGGGCCTTTTTT. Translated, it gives CASSQVSGRAFF. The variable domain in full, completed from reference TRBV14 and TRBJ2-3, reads EAGVTQFPSHSVIEKGQTVTLRCDPISGHDNLYWYRRVMGKEIKFLLHFVKESKQDESGMPNNRFLAERTGGTYSTLKVQPAELEDSGVYFCASSQVSGRAFFGPGTRLTVL.

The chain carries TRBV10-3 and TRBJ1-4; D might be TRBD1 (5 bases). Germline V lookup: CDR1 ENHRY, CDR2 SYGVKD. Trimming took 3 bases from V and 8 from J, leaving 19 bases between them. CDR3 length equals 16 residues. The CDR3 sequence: CAISDGGRAGAEKLFF. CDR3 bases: TGTGCCATCAGTGACGGGGGGAGGGCAGGCGCCGAAAAACTGTTTTTT.

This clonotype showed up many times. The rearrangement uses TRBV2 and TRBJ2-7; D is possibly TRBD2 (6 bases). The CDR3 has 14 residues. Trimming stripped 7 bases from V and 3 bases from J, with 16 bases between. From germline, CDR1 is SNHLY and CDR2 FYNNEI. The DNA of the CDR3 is TGTGCCAGCACCGAAGGAGGGGAATTCTACGAGCAGTACTTC. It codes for CASTEGGEFYEQYF.

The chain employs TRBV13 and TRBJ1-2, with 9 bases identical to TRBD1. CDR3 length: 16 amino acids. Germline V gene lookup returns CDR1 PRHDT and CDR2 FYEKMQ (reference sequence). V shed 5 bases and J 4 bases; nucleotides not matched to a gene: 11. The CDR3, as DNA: TGTGCCAGCAGCCCCAGGGGGACAGGGACCCTCTATGGCTACACCTTC. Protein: CASSPRGTGTLYGYTF.

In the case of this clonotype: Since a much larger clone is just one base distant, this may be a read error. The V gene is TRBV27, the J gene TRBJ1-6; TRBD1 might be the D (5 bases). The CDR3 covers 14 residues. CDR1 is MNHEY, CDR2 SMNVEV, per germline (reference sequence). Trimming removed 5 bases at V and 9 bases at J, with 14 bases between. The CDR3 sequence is CASSPRDGSSPLHF. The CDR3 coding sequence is TGTGCCAGCAGTCCCCGGGACGGCTCTTCACCCCTCCACTTT.